This T cell receptor beta chain was retrieved from a study of naive and memory T cell subsets. The SP2 primer and nested alpha and beta constant region primers amplified ligated cDNA in four rounds. TCRdb independently ran MiXCR on the UMI-ligation and nested PCR reads; one entry per CDR3 protein. The repertoire has some 21,000 distinct CDR3 sequences, approximately 6% of them found once; the top ten carry around 6.4%. This sample's treatment: skin biopsy from PPD injection site in Mantoux-positive individual. An oligonucleotide containing a UMI was ligated to the 3' end of TCR cDNA. There are many counts of this clonotype. Sample: skin, taken from a tuberculin skin test site. This TCR was sampled from an adult in good health.

The CDR3 DNA follows: TGTGCCACCAGTGATCCGGGACTAGCGCGGGGAGATACGCAGTATTTT. This sequence encodes CATSDPGLARGDTQYF. The rearrangement links TRBV24-1 to TRBJ2-3, with 10 nucleotides matching TRBD2. Germline assignment: CDR1 KGHDR and CDR2 SFDVKD. The trim removed 3 bases at V and 5 bases at J, leaving 7 bases unmatched. The CDR3 is made up of 16 amino acids.